A selection of T cell receptor beta chains follows, all from one sample in a study of CD8 T cells in Susac syndrome. MiXCR, run by TCRdb on the immunoSEQ multiplex PCR reads, gives a single entry per CDR3 protein. The sample includes 130,000 or so distinct CDR3 sequences, over 90% of them seen just once. Sequenced input: CD8+ T cells from PBMCs. The receptors derive from a human donor with Susac syndrome. Both conserved end residues are part of each CDR3. D genes are given only for firm matches. For some rows the clone size is stated as once, few or many, or as a class when expanded; others skip it.

v_gene	abundance	j_gene	d_gene	CDR3nt	CDR3aa
TRBV11-2	once	TRBJ2-3	.	TGTGCCAGCAGCCAATACACAGATACGCAGTATTTT	CASSQYTDTQYF
TRBV4-1	.	TRBJ2-7	.	TGCGCCAGCAGCCAAGAGATCGGGGGCTACGAGCAGTACTTC	CASSQEIGGYEQYF
TRBV7-9	.	TRBJ1-2	.	TGTGCCAGCAGCTTAGTCCCAGGAGAAGGCTACACCTTC	CASSLVPGEGYTF
TRBV11-2	few	TRBJ2-7	.	TGTGCCAGCAGCTTCGCCGACAGGTTCTCCTACGAGCAGTACTTC	CASSFADRFSYEQYF
TRBV27	.	TRBJ2-1	.	TGTGCCAGCAGTTTCGGGGACACGCAGTTCTTC	CASSFGDTQFF
TRBV20-1	.	TRBJ2-2	.	TGCAGTGCTATTTACCTCTTGAACACCGGGGAGCTGTTTTTT	CSAIYLLNTGELFF
TRBV9	.	TRBJ2-1	TRBD2	TGTGCCAGCAGCGTAGCAGCGGGGGGGCGCAATGAGCAGTTCTTC	CASSVAAGGRNEQFF
TRBV27	.	TRBJ1-1	TRBD1	TGTGCCAGCAGTCCTCAAGGGGGCAGAAACACTGAAGCTTTCTTT	CASSPQGGRNTEAFF
TRBV9	.	TRBJ1-2	.	TGTGCCAGCAGCGTAGGAAGGGATGGGGGCTACACCTTC	CASSVGRDGGYTF
TRBV30	.	TRBJ1-2	.	TGTGCCTGGAGTGTAGTCAAGGAGTGGGGCTACACCTTC	CAWSVVKEWGYTF
TRBV20-1	.	TRBJ2-1	.	TGCAGTGCTAGGGCATACAGGGGAGGAGTTAGCGGTGAGCAGTTCTTC	CSARAYRGGVSGEQFF
TRBV6-5	.	TRBJ2-6	.	TGTGCCAGCAGTGACAGTGCTGGGGCCAACGTCCTGACTTTC	CASSDSAGANVLTF
TRBV9	.	TRBJ2-2	.	TGTGCCAGCAGCGTAGGCGGGCCAGGGGAGCTGTTTTTT	CASSVGGPGELFF
TRBV11-1	.	TRBJ2-5	.	TGTGCCTGTCGGGACCTACAAGAGACCCAGTACTTC	CACRDLQETQYF
TRBV4-1	.	TRBJ2-5	.	TGCGCCAGCAGCCCCCACGGGGGCCTTGGAGAGACCCAGTACTTC	CASSPHGGLGETQYF
TRBV4-2	.	TRBJ2-7	.	TGTGCCAGCAGCCAAGGGATCCTAAAGGAGCAGTACTTC	CASSQGILKEQYF
TRBV3-1	.	TRBJ2-7	.	TGTGCCAGCAGCCAAGTCCCCGGGTCCATATACGAGCAGTACTTC	CASSQVPGSIYEQYF
TRBV13	.	TRBJ1-5	.	TGTGCCAGCAGCCTCAACGATCAGCCCCAGCATTTT	CASSLNDQPQHF
TRBV11-3	.	TRBJ2-1	.	TGTGCCAGCAGCTTAGTTAACGGCAATGAGCAGTTCTTC	CASSLVNGNEQFF
TRBV25-1	.	TRBJ2-3	.	TGTGCCAGCAGAGGGACAAACACAGATACGCAGTATTTT	CASRGTNTDTQYF
TRBV29-1	once	TRBJ1-2	.	TGCAGCGTTTCCGGGACACAGCCTAACTATGGCTACACCTTC	CSVSGTQPNYGYTF
TRBV9	once	TRBJ2-5	.	TGTGCCAGCAGCGTACGGGGGGCAGGTGAGACCCAGTACTTC	CASSVRGAGETQYF
TRBV29-1	.	TRBJ2-5	TRBD1	TGCAGCGTCTCAGGGGGCCTTTACCAAGAGACCCAGTACTTC	CSVSGGLYQETQYF
TRBV10-3	.	TRBJ2-3	TRBD2	TGTGCCACATTCGGGGGGACCAGCACAGATACGCAGTATTTT	CATFGGTSTDTQYF
TRBV19	once	TRBJ1-2	.	TGTGCCAGTACCGTTGGGACGGAACTCTATGGCTACACCTTC	CASTVGTELYGYTF
TRBV4-3	.	TRBJ2-7	.	TGCGCCAGCAGCCCGAGGGGACACAACCCTCACGAGCAGTACTTC	CASSPRGHNPHEQYF
TRBV2	.	TRBJ2-3	.	TGTGCCGGAGGCAACGGGGTAGGCACAGATACGCAGTATTTT	CAGGNGVGTDTQYF
TRBV19	.	TRBJ2-7	.	TGTGCCAGTAACCCCAGGGCGGGCGGCGCCTACGAGCAGTACTTC	CASNPRAGGAYEQYF
TRBV23-1	.	TRBJ1-6	.	TGCGCCAGCAGTCAATCTAGAATGGCAGACCATAATTCACCCCTCCACTTT	CASSQSRMADHNSPLHF
TRBV4-1	.	TRBJ2-3	.	TGCGCCAGCAGCCAAGAGCGGGGTAGCACAGATACGCAGTATTTT	CASSQERGSTDTQYF
TRBV4-2	.	TRBJ2-5	.	TGTGCCAGCACGCAGGGGGGGCTCGGGGAGACCCAGTACTTC	CASTQGGLGETQYF
TRBV9	.	TRBJ2-3	TRBD2	TGTGCCAGCAGCGCCTCGGGACTAGCGGGCACAGATACGCAGTATTTT	CASSASGLAGTDTQYF
TRBV25-1	.	TRBJ1-6	.	TGTGCCAGCCATCCGGGAGGAAATTCACCCCTCCACTTT	CASHPGGNSPLHF
TRBV20-1	.	TRBJ2-7	.	TGCAGTTACGGGTTGAACGAGCAGTACTTC	CSYGLNEQYF
TRBV29-1	.	TRBJ2-7	TRBD1	TGCAGCGTTGAAGCCGGGACAGGGTACGAGCAGTACTTC	CSVEAGTGYEQYF
TRBV29-1	.	TRBJ2-7	.	TGCAGCGTCGCACAGGGTGGCGAGCAGTACTTC	CSVAQGGEQYF
TRBV14	once	TRBJ1-2	TRBD1	TGTGCCAGCAGCCTTGGGACAGGGGGAATCTATGGCTACACCTTC	CASSLGTGGIYGYTF
TRBV9	.	TRBJ1-4	.	TGTGCCAGCAGCAGGGATGAAGAAAAACTGTTTTTT	CASSRDEEKLFF
TRBV7-9	.	TRBJ1-4	TRBD1	TGTGCCAGCAGCACTGACCGACAGGGAGAAAAACTGTTTTTT	CASSTDRQGEKLFF
TRBV19	.	TRBJ1-1	.	TGTGCCAGTAGTGTGGGCGGCGTGAAAACTGAAGCTTTCTTT	CASSVGGVKTEAFF
TRBV7-8	.	TRBJ2-5	.	TGTGCCAGCGGGGGAGAGGGCCGGGCGGAGACCCAGTACTTC	CASGGEGRAETQYF
TRBV12-3/TRBV12-4	few	TRBJ1-1	.	TGTGCCAGCAGTTTAGGGGGCAGGACTGAAGCTTTCTTT	CASSLGGRTEAFF
TRBV9	.	TRBJ1-4	.	TGTGCCAGCAGCGGCGGGGAGGTAGATGAAAAACTGTTTTTT	CASSGGEVDEKLFF
TRBV5-4	.	TRBJ1-5	.	TGTGCCAGCAGCTTGTGGGGCAGGGACCAGCCCCAGCATTTT	CASSLWGRDQPQHF
TRBV9	.	TRBJ2-7	.	TGTGCCAGCAGCGTAGAGGTGGGGGAGAGTTACGAGCAGTACTTC	CASSVEVGESYEQYF
TRBV19	.	TRBJ1-1	TRBD1	TGTGCCAGTAGTCCAGGGGGCGCGAGGTATTGGACTGAAGCTTTCTTT	CASSPGGARYWTEAFF
TRBV29-1	.	TRBJ2-7	TRBD2	TGCAGCGTTGTAAGCGGGGCAGCCTACGAGCAGTACTTC	CSVVSGAAYEQYF
TRBV3-1	.	TRBJ2-5	TRBD2	TGTGCCAGCAGCCAAGGGTCTAGCGGGGGGGCAGGAGAGACCCAGTACTTC	CASSQGSSGGAGETQYF
TRBV20-1	.	TRBJ1-2	TRBD1	TGCAGTGCTAGAGACTTTCAGGGGGCGAGGGGCTACACCTTC	CSARDFQGARGYTF
TRBV4-2	once	TRBJ2-5	.	TGTGCCAGCAGCCAAGATAGGCTGACCCAGTACTTC	CASSQDRLTQYF
TRBV12-3/TRBV12-4	.	TRBJ2-3	TRBD2	TGTGCCAGCAGTTCTTTACTAGCGGGGGACCCGGGAGTAGGTCAGTATTTT	CASSSLLAGDPGVGQYF
TRBV12-3/TRBV12-4	.	TRBJ1-2	.	TGTGCCAGCAGGGACAGAGTTCACTATGGCTACACCTTC	CASRDRVHYGYTF
TRBV25-1	.	TRBJ1-1	.	TGTGCCAGCAGTGAATCTTGGGAATTTAACACTGAAGCTTTCTTT	CASSESWEFNTEAFF
TRBV29-1	.	TRBJ1-2	TRBD1	TGCAGCGTGACAGGGGGCGCGGACTATGGCTACACCTTC	CSVTGGADYGYTF
TRBV5-4	.	TRBJ2-1	.	TGTGCCAGCAGCTATCGGGGGGCACGGAATGAGCAGTTCTTC	CASSYRGARNEQFF